This T cell receptor (beta chain) was obtained from a study of shared clonotypes between healthy human individuals. Data came from immunoSEQ multiplex PCR; TCRdb stores just in-frame clones and leaves some out. The data show 450,000 to 500,000 clones, approximately 80% seen once. CDR1 and CDR2 (germline): SEHNR, FQNEAQ (reference sequence). Trimming left V 2 bases short and J 5 bases short, with 11 bases between. The CDR3 runs 14 residues. The J gene is TRBJ2-3, the V gene TRBV7-9, with a tentative D call TRBD1 (5 bases). This TCR was recovered from a woman aged 40-49 years in good health. Some clones in this sample may be carry-over from other donors' samples. Sequencing was carried out using PBMCs. CDR3 bases: TGTGCCAGCAGCTTACTGGGGCTTGGAGATACGCAGTATTTT. Protein sequence: CASSLLGLGDTQYF.